Included here is one TCR beta chain sequence, with context. It lacks a known antigen. Base qualities are not recorded, but no much larger clone differs from it by a single base. The data originate from a study of control samples from healthy donors and cancer patients (TCRdb year 2020). The CDR3, cysteine through phenylalanine, is 13 amino acids long. Left in the record is the CDR3 DNA by itself, 39 bases read in frame from the first base. The germline V gene supplies CDR1 SGHRS and CDR2 YFSETQ. At the junction V is shortened by 2 bases and J by 0 bases, with 5 bases in between. Libraries were built with the immunoSEQ multiplex PCR assay. Not all clones reach the TCRdb copy of this immuneACCESS table, which keeps in-frame sequences only. Checked studies attribute under half of the gap to unresolved V genes and leave the rest unexplained. This sample is represented by 250,000 to 300,000 clones; over 75% of them were singletons. 10% to 15% of the sample belongs to the ten largest clones.

The sequencing sample was made of PBMCs. This TCR derives from a woman aged 60-75 years with lung cancer. Recombination joined TRBV5-1 with TRBJ1-1, with the D segment identity uncertain. The CDR3 protein sequence reads: CASSFGMNTEAFF. Here is the DNA: TGCGCCAGCAGCTTTGGGATGAACACTGAAGCTTTCTTT.